Listed below are T cell receptor beta chains from one sample, sequenced in a study of Graves' ophthalmopathy and Graves' hyperthyroidism. TCRdb processed the multiplex PCR reads anew with MiXCR; each CDR3 protein has one entry. Of about 160,000 distinct CDR3 sequences detected, about 40% appear once; the ten largest clones hold about 6%. The source material was peripheral blood. These TCRs come from a woman in her thirties or forties with Graves' ophthalmopathy. CDR3s include the opening cysteine and the closing phenylalanine or tryptophan. Fields, in order: J gene, D gene, clone size, V gene, CDR3 DNA, CDR3 protein. D genes are given only for firm matches. Some rows have no size entry. The others give once, few or many, or a class for an expanded clone.

J: TRBJ2-2
D: NA
size: NA
V: TRBV12-3/TRBV12-4
DNA: TGTGCCAGCAGTTTAGTTCAGGGTTGGACCGGGGAGCTGTTTTTT
CDR3: CASSLVQGWTGELFF

J: TRBJ1-1
D: NA
size: many
V: TRBV3-1
DNA: TGTGCCAGCAGCCAAGATTGGGGCCCGAGCACTGAAGCTTTCTTT
CDR3: CASSQDWGPSTEAFF

J: TRBJ2-7
D: NA
size: many
V: TRBV7-9
DNA: TGTGCCAGCAGCGTATCAGGAGGGGAGCAGTACTTC
CDR3: CASSVSGGEQYF

J: TRBJ2-5
D: TRBD2
size: few
V: TRBV12-3/TRBV12-4
DNA: TGTGCCAGCAGGCCCGGGACTAGCAGACAAGAGACCCAGTACTTC
CDR3: CASRPGTSRQETQYF

J: TRBJ1-5
D: TRBD1
size: once
V: TRBV12-3/TRBV12-4
DNA: TGTGCCAGCGGTGGTGGGGACAGGGGCCGTAGCAATCAGCCCCAGCATTTT
CDR3: CASGGGDRGRSNQPQHF

J: TRBJ1-6
D: TRBD1
size: many
V: TRBV4-1
DNA: TGCGCCAGCAGCCCGATGACAGGGGGGTTTTCACCCCTCCACTTT
CDR3: CASSPMTGGFSPLHF

J: TRBJ2-4
D: TRBD2
size: many
V: TRBV18
DNA: TGTGCCAGCTCACCACGCCGAGGGGAGGGCAAAAACATTCAGTACTTC
CDR3: CASSPRRGEGKNIQYF

J: TRBJ1-1
D: NA
size: NA
V: TRBV6-4
DNA: TGTGCCAGCAGTTTAATTAAGGAGAACACTGAAGCTTTCTTT
CDR3: CASSLIKENTEAFF

J: TRBJ1-2
D: NA
size: many
V: TRBV29-1
DNA: TGCAGCGTTGGGATAATGAACTATGGCTACACCTTC
CDR3: CSVGIMNYGYTF

J: TRBJ2-7
D: TRBD2
size: many
V: TRBV6-1
DNA: TGTGCCAGCAGTGAGCTTAGCGGGGGGTACGAGCAGTACTTC
CDR3: CASSELSGGYEQYF

J: TRBJ2-7
D: TRBD2
size: many
V: TRBV7-2
DNA: TGTGCCAGCAGCCCCCGACTAGCGGGAGTGGTCGAGCAGTACTTC
CDR3: CASSPRLAGVVEQYF

J: TRBJ1-1
D: TRBD1
size: NA
V: TRBV12-3/TRBV12-4
DNA: TGTGCCAGCAGTGACCGACAGGGTGGAGGCACTGAAGCTTTCTTT
CDR3: CASSDRQGGGTEAFF

J: TRBJ1-2
D: NA
size: NA
V: TRBV12-3/TRBV12-4
DNA: TGTGCCAAAAGTTTAACCCTCTGGGGCTATGGCTACACCTTC
CDR3: CAKSLTLWGYGYTF

J: TRBJ2-5
D: TRBD2
size: NA
V: TRBV12-3/TRBV12-4
DNA: TGTGCCAGCAGTACGTTAGCGGGAGGAGGAGAGACCCAGTACTTC
CDR3: CASSTLAGGGETQYF

J: TRBJ2-2
D: NA
size: many
V: TRBV7-2
DNA: TGTGCCAGCAGCATCAGCGACGGGGAGCTGTTTTTT
CDR3: CASSISDGELFF

J: TRBJ2-7
D: NA
size: many
V: TRBV12-3/TRBV12-4
DNA: TGTGCCAGCAGTCCCCCGGGACACAAAGCCTACGAGCAGTACTTC
CDR3: CASSPPGHKAYEQYF

J: TRBJ1-1
D: TRBD1
size: many
V: TRBV27
DNA: TGTGCCAGCAAAGAAGGGGGCTACACTGAAGCTTTCTTT
CDR3: CASKEGGYTEAFF

J: TRBJ1-2
D: NA
size: many
V: TRBV4-2
DNA: TGTGCCAGCAGCCAAGAGGGCAGGGAGTTAGGTGGCTACACCTTC
CDR3: CASSQEGRELGGYTF

J: TRBJ2-7
D: NA
size: NA
V: TRBV11-2
DNA: TGTGCCAGCAAGGAGGAGGGAGCCTACGAGCAGTACTTC
CDR3: CASKEEGAYEQYF